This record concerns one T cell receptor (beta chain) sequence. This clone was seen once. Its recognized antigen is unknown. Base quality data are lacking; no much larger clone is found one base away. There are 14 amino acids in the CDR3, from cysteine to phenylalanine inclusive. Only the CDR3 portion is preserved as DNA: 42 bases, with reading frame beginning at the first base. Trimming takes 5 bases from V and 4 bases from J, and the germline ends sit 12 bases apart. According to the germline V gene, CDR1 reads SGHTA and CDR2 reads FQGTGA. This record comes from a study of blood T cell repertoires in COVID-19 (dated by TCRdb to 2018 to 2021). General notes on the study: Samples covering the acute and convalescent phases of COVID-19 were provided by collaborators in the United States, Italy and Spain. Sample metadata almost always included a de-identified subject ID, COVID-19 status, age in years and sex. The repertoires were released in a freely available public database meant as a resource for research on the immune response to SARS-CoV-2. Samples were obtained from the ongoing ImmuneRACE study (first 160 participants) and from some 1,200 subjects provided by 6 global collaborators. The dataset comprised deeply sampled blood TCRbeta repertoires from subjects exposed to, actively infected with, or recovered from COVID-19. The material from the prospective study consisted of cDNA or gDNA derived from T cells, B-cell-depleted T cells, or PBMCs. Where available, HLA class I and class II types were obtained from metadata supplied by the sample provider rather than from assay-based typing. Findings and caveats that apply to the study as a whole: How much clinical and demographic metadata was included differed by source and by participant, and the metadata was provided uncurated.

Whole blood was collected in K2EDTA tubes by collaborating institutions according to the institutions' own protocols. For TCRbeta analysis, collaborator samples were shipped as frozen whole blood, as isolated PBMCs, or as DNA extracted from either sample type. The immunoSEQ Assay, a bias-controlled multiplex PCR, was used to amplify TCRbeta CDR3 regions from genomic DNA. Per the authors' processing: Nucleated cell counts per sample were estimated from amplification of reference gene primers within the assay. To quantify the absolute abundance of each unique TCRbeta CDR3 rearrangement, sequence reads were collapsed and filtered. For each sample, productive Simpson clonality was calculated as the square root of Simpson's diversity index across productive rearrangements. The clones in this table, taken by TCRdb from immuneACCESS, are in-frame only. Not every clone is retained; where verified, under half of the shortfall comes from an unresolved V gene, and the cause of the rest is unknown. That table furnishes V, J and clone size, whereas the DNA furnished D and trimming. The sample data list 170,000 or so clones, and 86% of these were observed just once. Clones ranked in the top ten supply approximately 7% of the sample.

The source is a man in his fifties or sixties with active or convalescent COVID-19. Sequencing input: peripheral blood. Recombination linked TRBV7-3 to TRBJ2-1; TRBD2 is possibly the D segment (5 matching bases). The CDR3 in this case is CASSPWTGYNEQFF. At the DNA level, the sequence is TGTGCCAGCAGCCCGTGGACGGGATACAATGAGCAGTTCTTC.